The text below deals with one T cell receptor beta chain. Its antigen is still unknown. One base away there is no much larger clone; base qualities are not given. This sample was included in a study of T and B cells in COVID-19 patients (dated by TCRdb to about 2020). General notes on the study: Using TRB and IGH repertoire sequencing of peripheral blood, the study characterized adaptive immunity in COVID-19 patients who had active infection or had recovered. The recovered cohort included around 19 patients who contributed about 21 samples, and most of those patients had mild to moderate COVID-19 that was managed on an outpatient basis. The recovered cohort had a median age of 34 years, compared with 55 to 70 years in the active-infection cohort. Of the roughly 22 patients in the active-infection cohort, approximately eleven were critically ill and needed mechanical ventilation or ECMO. Comorbidities linked to unfavorable COVID-19 outcome were present in about 90% of the roughly 20 patients in the active-infection cohort. Over 7 million TCR sequences were analysed in a TCR and BCR sequence repository that covered a few dozen patients and roughly 75 time points. A couple of patients were in both the active and recovered cohorts because samples existed from active disease and from after recovery. Repertoire analyses used an age-matched reference group of 30 to 40 healthy donors who were negative for COVID-19 antibodies as the comparison. As many as 9 follow-up blood samples were taken per patient, and some of the samples covered different disease stages within the same individual. Broad study findings and their caveats: The cohort was considered too small for HLA contributions to COVID-19 susceptibility or severity to be assessed. Specific T cell subsets (CD4+/Treg/CD8+) and sorted SARS-CoV-2-responsive or tetramer+ T cells had not yet been sequenced, and the corresponding sequencing experiments were ongoing. A total of 2,200 or so TCR clusters were exclusive to the recovered cohort, and approximately 31 of those clusters were low-pGen clusters. Prospective validation of the reported TCR clusters was stated to be required before clinical use. Strongly skewed TRBV/TRBJ gene usage was reported in patients with COVID-19. TRB repertoires were found to be highly clonal in active COVID-19, whereas diversity and richness at recovery were found to rise above healthy donor levels. Few blood samples were available from mildly ill patients while symptoms were present, and early samples from severe cases were likewise scarce.

Genomic DNA extracted from blood was used in amounts of about 220-500 ng for amplification of TRB repertoires. Reading from cysteine to phenylalanine, the CDR3 counts 14 amino acids. This entry keeps only the CDR3 DNA: 42 bases, framed from base 1. V lost 10 bases and J lost 2 bases; the stretch between them is 15 bases long. Instrument used: Illumina MiSeq. Multiplex PCR with BIOMED2 TRB-A/B primer pools was used to amplify TRB rearrangements. Illumina-compatible adapters and 7-nucleotide sample barcodes were added to the amplicons in two consecutive PCRs. All library PCRs used Phusion HS II polymerase. The amplicons were purified from gel with the NucleoSpin Gel and PCR Clean-up kit, measured on Qubit, and then pooled at about 4 nM. Amplicon pool quality was checked on an Agilent 2100 Bioanalyzer before Illumina next-generation sequencing. The authors processed their data as follows. TRB rearrangements were annotated with MiXCR 3.0.8 using the default MiXCR reference library. Non-productive reads and sequences with fewer than 2 reads were removed, and each unique CDR3 nucleotide sequence was counted as one clone. Clonality, diversity, richness and V-J gene usage were calculated in R 3.5.1. GLIPH2 was used to cluster TCRs by CDR3 similarity, and OLGA was used to calculate generation probabilities. Only GLIPH2 clusters containing at least four unique TCR clonotypes present in at least three individuals were kept. The public sequencing data were trimmed at Q25 with fastp and processed into clonotypes with MiXCR by TCRdb, which kept only in-frame beta chains. Rows are combined by CDR3 protein, so each entry shows the most common genes and DNA. The V and J calls reflect TCRdb's pipeline rather than the authors' work. The table for this sample lists 23,000 or so distinct CDR3 sequences; approximately 30% of them were counted only once. 2% to 2.5% of the sample comes from the top ten.

The chain is assembled from TRBV12-3 or TRBV12-4 and TRBJ1-3; no confident D gene assignment can be made. The receptor's source is a human donor who had recovered from COVID-19. The material sequenced was blood. CDR3 loop: CATSDSYPGNTIYF. The DNA reads as follows: TGTGCCACCAGCGATAGCTACCCTGGAAACACCATATATTTT.